This TCR beta chain was retrieved from a study of regulatory T cells in long-lasting Graves disease. Both iRepertoire HTBI primers and Arm-PCR of CDR3 regions were used to build the TCR beta libraries. MiXCR, applied by TCRdb to the multiplex PCR reads, yields one record per CDR3 protein. Of roughly 430,000 distinct CDR3 sequences in the sample, 16% were seen once. Findings of the study overall: Persistent Graves' patients had lower TCR diversity than newly diagnosed ones.

Time point given: newly diagnosed GD, antithyroid drugs for less than 3 months. Preparation of the TCR library used RNA extracted from PBMCs. Approximately 9-milliliter peripheral blood samples went into EDTA tubes. This clonotype has just a few counts. What it recognizes is unknown. The CDR3 has 13 residues. The germline V gene encodes CDR1 DFQATT and CDR2 SNEGSKA (reference sequence). The V segment lost 5 bases and the J segment 4 bases; nucleotides outside the gene matches: 4. The same data also went into a second study, on T cells in Graves' hyperthyroidism and ophthalmopathy. From that second work: Exclusion followed for patients with uncontrolled infection, other autoimmune disease, pregnancy or lactation.

The V gene is TRBV20-1, the J gene TRBJ1-2, with 10 nucleotides matching TRBD1. The clonotype comes from a young woman with Graves disease. The starting material was peripheral blood mononuclear cells (PBMCs), obtained at new diagnosis, from a patient treated with antithyroid drugs. The CDR3 protein is CSAPTGGLYGYTF. DNA for the CDR3: TGCAGTGCTCCGACAGGGGGCCTCTATGGCTACACCTTC.